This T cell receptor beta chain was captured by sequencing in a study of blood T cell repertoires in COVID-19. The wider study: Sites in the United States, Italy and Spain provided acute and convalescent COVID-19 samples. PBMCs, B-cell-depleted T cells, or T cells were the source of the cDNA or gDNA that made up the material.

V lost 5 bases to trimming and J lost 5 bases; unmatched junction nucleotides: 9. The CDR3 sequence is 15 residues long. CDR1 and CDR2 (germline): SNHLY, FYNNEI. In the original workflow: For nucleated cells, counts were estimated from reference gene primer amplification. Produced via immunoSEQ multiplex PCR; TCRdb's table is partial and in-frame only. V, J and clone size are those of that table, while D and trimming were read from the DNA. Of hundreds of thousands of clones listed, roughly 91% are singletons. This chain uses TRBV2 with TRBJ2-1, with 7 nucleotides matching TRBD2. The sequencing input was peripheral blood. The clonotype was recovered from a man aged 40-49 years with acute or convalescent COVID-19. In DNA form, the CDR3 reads TGTGCCAGCAGTAAGCGGGGACCTCCGGACAATGAGCAGTTCTTC. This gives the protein CASSKRGPPDNEQFF. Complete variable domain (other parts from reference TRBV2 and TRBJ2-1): EPEVTQTPSHQVTQMGQEVILRCVPISNHLYFYWYRQILGQKVEFLVSFYNNEISEKSEIFDDQFSVERPDGSNFTLKIRSTKLEDSAMYFCASSKRGPPDNEQFFGPGTRLTVL.